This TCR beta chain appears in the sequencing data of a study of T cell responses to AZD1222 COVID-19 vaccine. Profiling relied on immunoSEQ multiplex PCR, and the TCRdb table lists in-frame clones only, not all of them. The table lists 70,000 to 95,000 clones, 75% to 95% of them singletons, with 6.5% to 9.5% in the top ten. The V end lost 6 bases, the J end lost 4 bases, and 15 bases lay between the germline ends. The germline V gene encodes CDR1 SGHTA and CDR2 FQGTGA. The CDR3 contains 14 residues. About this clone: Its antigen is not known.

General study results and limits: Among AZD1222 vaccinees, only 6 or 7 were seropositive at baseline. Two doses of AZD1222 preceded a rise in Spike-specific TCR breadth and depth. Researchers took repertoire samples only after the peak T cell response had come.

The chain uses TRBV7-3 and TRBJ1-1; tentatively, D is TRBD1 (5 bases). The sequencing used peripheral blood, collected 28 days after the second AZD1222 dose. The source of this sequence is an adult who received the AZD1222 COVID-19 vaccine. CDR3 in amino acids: CASRSYGGSTEAFF. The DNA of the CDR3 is TGTGCCAGCAGGAGTTACGGGGGAAGCACTGAAGCTTTCTTT.